The clone carrying this T cell receptor beta chain appeared many times. Its antigen is still unknown. The sample belongs to a study of T-cell memory formation after mild COVID-19. Study-level findings and limits: Mostly located in CM and EM were contracting CD4+ clones, with contracting CD8+ clones located in EMRA.

Deletions cut 5 bases from V and 4 bases from J, with 8 bases between. Germline-derived CDR1 and CDR2 are MNHNY and SVGAGI (reference sequence). This CDR3 comprises 13 residues. MiXCR, run by TCRdb on the 5' RACE reads, gives a single entry per CDR3 protein. The sample lists hundreds of thousands of distinct CDR3 sequences; about 15% were seen once. Sequencing was carried out using PBMCs or a T cell subset sorted from them (not recorded which). This chain joins TRBV6-6 and TRBJ1-4; D is ambiguous. This TCR was recovered from a young man who had mild COVID-19 (a few samples of this study predate the infection). Cell type and time point are not known. CDR3 in amino acids: CASSPTFNEKLFF. The CDR3 DNA is TGTGCCAGCAGTCCGACTTTTAATGAAAAACTGTTTTTT.